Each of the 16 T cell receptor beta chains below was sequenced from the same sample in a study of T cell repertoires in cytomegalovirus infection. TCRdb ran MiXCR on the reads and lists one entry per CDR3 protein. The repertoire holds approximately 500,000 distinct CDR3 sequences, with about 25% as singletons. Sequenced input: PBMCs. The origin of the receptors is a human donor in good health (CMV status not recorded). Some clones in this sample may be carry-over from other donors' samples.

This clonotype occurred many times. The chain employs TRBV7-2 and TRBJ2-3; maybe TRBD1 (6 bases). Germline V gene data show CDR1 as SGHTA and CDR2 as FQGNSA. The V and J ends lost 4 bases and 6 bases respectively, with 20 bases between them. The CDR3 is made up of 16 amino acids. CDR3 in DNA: TGTGCCAGCAGCTCCCTACACCTGTCAGGGGTGGATACGCAGTATTTT. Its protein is CASSSLHLSGVDTQYF.

Written as DNA, the CDR3 is TGCGCCAGCAGTCAATCTACACAGGGTAATCGGTGCGAGCAGTACGTC. This codes for CASSQSTQGNRCEQYV. The chain couples TRBV23-1 to TRBJ2-7; maybe TRBD1 (6 bases). Being an ORF, TRBV23-1 has a function that is uncertain. Trimming pared 0 bases from V and 6 bases from J, leaving 18 bases between. CDR3 length: 16 residues.

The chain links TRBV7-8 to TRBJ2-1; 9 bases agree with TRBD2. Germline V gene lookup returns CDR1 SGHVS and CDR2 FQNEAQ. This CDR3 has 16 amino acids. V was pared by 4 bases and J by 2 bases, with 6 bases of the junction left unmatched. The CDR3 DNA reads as TGTGCCAGCAGCTATCAAGGCGGGAGGGCCTACAATGAGCAGTTCTTC. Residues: CASSYQGGRAYNEQFF.

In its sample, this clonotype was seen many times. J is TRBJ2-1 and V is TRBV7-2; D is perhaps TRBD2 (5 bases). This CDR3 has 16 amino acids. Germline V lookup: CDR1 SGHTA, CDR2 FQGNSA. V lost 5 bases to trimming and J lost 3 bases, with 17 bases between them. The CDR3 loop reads CASSPRALGDYNEQFF. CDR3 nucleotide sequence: TGTGCCAGCAGCCCCCGGGCCTTGGGAGACTACAATGAGCAGTTCTTC.

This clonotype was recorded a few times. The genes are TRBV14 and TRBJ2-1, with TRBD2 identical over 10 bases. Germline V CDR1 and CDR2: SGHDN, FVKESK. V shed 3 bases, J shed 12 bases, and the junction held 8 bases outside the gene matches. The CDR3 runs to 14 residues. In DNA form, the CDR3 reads TGTGCCAGCAGCCAGCTTCTAGCGGGAGCCTCGCAGTTCTTC. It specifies CASSQLLAGASQFF.

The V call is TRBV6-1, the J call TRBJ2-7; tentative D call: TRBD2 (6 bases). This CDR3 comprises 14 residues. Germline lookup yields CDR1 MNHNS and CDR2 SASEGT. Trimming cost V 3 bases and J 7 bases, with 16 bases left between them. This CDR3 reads CASSDRGGLREQYV. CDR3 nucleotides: TGTGCCAGCAGTGATCGCGGAGGGCTGAGAGAGCAGTACGTC.

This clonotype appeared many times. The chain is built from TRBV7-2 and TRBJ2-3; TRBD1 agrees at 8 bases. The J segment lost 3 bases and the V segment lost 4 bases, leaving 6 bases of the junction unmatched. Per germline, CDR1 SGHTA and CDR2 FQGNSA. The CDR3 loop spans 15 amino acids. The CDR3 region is CASSSQTGATDTQYF. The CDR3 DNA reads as TGTGCCAGCAGCTCACAGACAGGGGCGACAGATACGCAGTATTTT.

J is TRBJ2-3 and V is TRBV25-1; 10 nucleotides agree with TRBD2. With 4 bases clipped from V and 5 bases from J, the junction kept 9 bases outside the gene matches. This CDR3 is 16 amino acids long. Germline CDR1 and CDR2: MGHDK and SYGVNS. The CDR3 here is CASSATSGVVGDTQYF. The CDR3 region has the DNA TGTGCCAGCAGTGCAACTAGCGGGGTTGTTGGAGATACGCAGTATTTT.

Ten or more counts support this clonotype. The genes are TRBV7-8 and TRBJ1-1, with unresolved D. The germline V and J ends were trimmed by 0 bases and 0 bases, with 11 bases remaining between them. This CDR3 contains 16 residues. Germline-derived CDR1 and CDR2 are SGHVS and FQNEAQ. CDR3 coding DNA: TGTGCCAGCAGCTTAGCGCGCCGGACTTTGAACACTGAAGCTTTCTTT. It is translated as CASSLARRTLNTEAFF. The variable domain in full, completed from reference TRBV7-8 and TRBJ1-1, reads GAGVSQSPRYKVAKRGQDVALRCDPISGHVSLFWYQQALGQGPEFLTYFQNEAQLDKSGLPSDRFFAERPEGSVSTLKIQRTQQEDSAVYLCASSLARRTLNTEAFFGQGTRLTVV.

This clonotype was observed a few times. CDR3 in amino acids: CSARLLSRWREEQFF. Written as DNA, the CDR3 is TGCAGTGCTAGACTCCTCTCAAGATGGAGGGAAGAGCAGTTCTTC. The genes are TRBV20-1 and TRBJ2-1; D might be TRBD2 (6 bases). CDR3 size: 15 residues. V lost 2 bases and J 10 bases, leaving 21 bases between the germline ends. The germline CDR1 and CDR2 sequences are DFQATT and SNEGSKA (reference sequence).

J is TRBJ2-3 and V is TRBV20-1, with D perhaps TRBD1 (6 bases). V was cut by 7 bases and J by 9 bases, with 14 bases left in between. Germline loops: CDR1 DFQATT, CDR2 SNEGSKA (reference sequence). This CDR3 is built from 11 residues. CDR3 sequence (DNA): TGCAGTGTCCTCAACAGGGAGACGCAGTATTTT. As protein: CSVLNRETQYF.

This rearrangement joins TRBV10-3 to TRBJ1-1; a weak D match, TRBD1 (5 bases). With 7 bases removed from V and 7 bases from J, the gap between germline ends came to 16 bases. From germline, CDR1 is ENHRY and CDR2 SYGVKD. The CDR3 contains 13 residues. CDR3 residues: CAITTDTINEAFF. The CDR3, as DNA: TGTGCCATCACCACGGACACAATCAATGAAGCTTTCTTT.

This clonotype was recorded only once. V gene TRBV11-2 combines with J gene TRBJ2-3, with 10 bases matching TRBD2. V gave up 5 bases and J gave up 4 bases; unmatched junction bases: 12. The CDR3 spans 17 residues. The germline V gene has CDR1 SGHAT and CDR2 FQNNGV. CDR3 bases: TGTGCCAGCAGCCGAAGGGTGCTAGCGGGAGCGGCAGATACGCAGTATTTT. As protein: CASSRRVLAGAADTQYF.

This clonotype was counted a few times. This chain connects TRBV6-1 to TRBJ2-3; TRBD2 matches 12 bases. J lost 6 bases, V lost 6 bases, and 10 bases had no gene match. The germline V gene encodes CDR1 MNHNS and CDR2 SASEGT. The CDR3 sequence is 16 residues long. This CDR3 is CASSLRTSGASDTQYF. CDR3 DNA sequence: TGTGCCAGCAGCCTCCGGACTAGCGGGGCCTCGGATACGCAGTATTTT.

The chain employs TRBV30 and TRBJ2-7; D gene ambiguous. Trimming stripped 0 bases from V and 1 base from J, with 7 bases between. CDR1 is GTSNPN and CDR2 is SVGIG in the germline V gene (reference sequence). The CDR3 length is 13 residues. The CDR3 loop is CAWSVHGSYEQYV. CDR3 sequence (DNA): TGTGCCTGGAGTGTACACGGGTCCTACGAGCAGTACGTC.

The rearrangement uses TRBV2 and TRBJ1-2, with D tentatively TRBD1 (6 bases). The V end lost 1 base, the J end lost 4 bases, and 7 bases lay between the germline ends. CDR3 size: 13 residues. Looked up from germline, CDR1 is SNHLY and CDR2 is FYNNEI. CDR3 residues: CASSEGTAYGYTF. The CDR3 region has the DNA TGTGCCAGCAGTGAAGGGACAGCCTATGGCTACACCTTC. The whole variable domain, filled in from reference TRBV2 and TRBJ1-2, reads EPEVTQTPSHQVTQMGQEVILRCVPISNHLYFYWYRQILGQKVEFLVSFYNNEISEKSEIFDDQFSVERPDGSNFTLKIRSTKLEDSAMYFCASSEGTAYGYTFGSGTRLTVV.